The 27 T cell receptor beta chains given below trace back to one sample, sequenced in a study of T cell responses to AZD1222 COVID-19 vaccine. Using immunoSEQ multiplex PCR, the repertoire was profiled, and TCRdb retains in-frame clones only, with some absent. In all, the sample yields about 140,000 clones. Sample: peripheral blood. Receptor source: an adult in good health.

The rearrangement uses TRBV6-5 and TRBJ1-2, with 10 positions matching TRBD1. Germline lookup yields CDR1 MNHEY and CDR2 SVGAGI. The CDR3 totals 14 residues. V shed 7 bases, J shed 2 bases, and the junction held 4 bases outside the gene matches. The CDR3 DNA reads TGTGCCAGCACCCCGGACAGGGGGAACTATGGCTACACCTTC. Amino acids: CASTPDRGNYGYTF.

The chain is built from TRBV3-1 (or the pseudogene TRBV3-2) and TRBJ2-7; 15 bases agree with TRBD2. J was trimmed by 6 bases and V by 2 bases; bases with no gene match: 5. Germline CDR1 reads LGHDT; CDR2 reads YNNKEL (reference sequence). The CDR3 runs 16 residues. CDR3 bases: TGTGCCAGCAGCCAAACCGTGGGACTAGCGGGGGGCGAGCAGTACTTC. Residues: CASSQTVGLAGGEQYF.

The chain joins TRBV5-5 to TRBJ2-3; TRBD1 aligns across 8 bases. This CDR3 contains 16 residues. The V gene's germline CDR1 is SGHKS and CDR2 YYEKEE (reference sequence). The V and J ends lost 5 bases and 5 bases, in that order; junction bases with no gene match: 13. The CDR3 protein is CASRLDRGHQVDTQYF. As DNA, the CDR3 is TGTGCCAGCAGACTCGACAGGGGCCACCAGGTAGATACGCAGTATTTT.

The chain is built from TRBV13 and TRBJ2-3; 8 bases agree with TRBD1. The trim removed 5 bases at V and 2 bases at J, leaving 6 bases unmatched. Looked up from germline, CDR1 is PRHDT and CDR2 is FYEKMQ (reference sequence). CDR3 length equals 15 residues. CDR3 nucleotide sequence: TGTGCCAGCAGCCCCGGGACAGGATACACAGATACGCAGTATTTT. This gives the protein CASSPGTGYTDTQYF.

The rearrangement uses TRBV30 and TRBJ2-7; TRBD1 matches 8 bases. The CDR3 totals 11 residues. The V and J ends lost 7 bases and 12 bases, in that order; junction bases with no gene match: 11. Germline CDR1 and CDR2: GTSNPN and SVGIG (reference sequence). In nucleotides, the CDR3 is TGTGCCTTTCAACAGGGGGTACAGGGGTACTTC. It yields the protein CAFQQGVQGYF.

The CDR3 here is CASSLSYSGGPGELFF. CDR3 bases: TGTGCCAGCAGCTTATCGTACAGCGGGGGGCCCGGGGAGCTGTTTTTT. The genes are TRBV7-9 and TRBJ2-2; 9 nucleotides agree with TRBD2. The CDR3 length is 16 residues. Trimming cost V 2 bases and J 6 bases; bases outside gene matches: 7. Germline V gene data show CDR1 as SEHNR and CDR2 as FQNEAQ (reference sequence).

V gene TRBV7-9 combines with J gene TRBJ1-2, with TRBD1 matching over 11 bases. The length of the CDR3 is 14 residues. Per germline, CDR1 SEHNR and CDR2 FQNEAQ (reference sequence). After removal of 4 bases from V and 7 bases from J, the junction contained 5 bases not matched to a gene. The DNA for the CDR3 is TGTGCCAGCAGCTACGGACAGGGGGCAGGTGGCTACACCTTC. Its protein is CASSYGQGAGGYTF.

The rearrangement links TRBV19 to TRBJ1-3; maybe TRBD1 (5 bases). Between the trimmed V and J ends, which lost 5 bases and 4 bases, there was a span of 15 bases. CDR1 and CDR2 from the germline V gene are LNHDA and SQIVND (reference sequence). This CDR3 has 15 residues. The CDR3 bases are TGTGCCAGTAGTTTGGACATCGAGCTGGGAAACACCATATATTTT. Translation: CASSLDIELGNTIYF.

The V call is TRBV2, the J call TRBJ1-1; tentatively, D is TRBD1 (6 bases). Trimming removed 9 bases from V and 3 bases from J, with 17 bases in between. The CDR3 covers 14 residues. Germline CDR1 reads SNHLY; CDR2 reads FYNNEI. Written as DNA, the CDR3 is TGTGCCAGGGCGACAATACAGGGTGACACTGAAGCTTTCTTT. Translation: CARATIQGDTEAFF.

J is TRBJ1-2 and V is TRBV5-1; a weak D match, TRBD1 (6 bases). The V gene's germline CDR1 is SGHRS and CDR2 YFSETQ. Trimming pared 0 bases from V and 8 bases from J, leaving 23 bases between. This CDR3 is 17 amino acids long. Here the CDR3 DNA reads TGCGCCAGCAGCTTGGACCGTATGCGGGGAGAGGGGGGAGGCTACACCTTC. This codes for CASSLDRMRGEGGGYTF.

The chain recombines TRBV10-3 with TRBJ2-7; D not certain. V lost 2 bases to trimming and J lost 5 bases, with 10 bases between them. The CDR3 covers 13 residues. Germline V gene data show CDR1 as ENHRY and CDR2 as SYGVKD. CDR3 residues: CAISERSFHEQYF. The CDR3, as DNA: TGTGCCATCAGTGAGCGCTCTTTCCACGAGCAGTACTTC.

CDR3 nucleotides: TGTGCCAGCACGAAGGAGGGGTTTTCAAATCAGCCCCAGCATTTT. Protein sequence: CASTKEGFSNQPQHF. The chain has TRBV2 and TRBJ1-5; D is perhaps TRBD1 (5 bases). CDR1 and CDR2 (germline): SNHLY, FYNNEI. The CDR3 is made up of 15 amino acids. V lost 7 bases to trimming and J lost 4 bases, with 17 bases between them.

The CDR3 is CAWSEDTNTEAFF. The CDR3 nucleotides are TGTGCCTGGAGTGAGGACACGAACACTGAAGCTTTCTTT. The rearrangement uses TRBV30 and TRBJ1-1; perhaps TRBD1 as D (5 bases). With 1 base removed from V and 1 base from J, the gap between germline ends came to 7 bases. CDR3 length: 13 residues. Per the germline V gene, CDR1 is GTSNPN and CDR2 is SVGIG (reference sequence).

The chain carries TRBV19 and TRBJ2-7; D might be TRBD1 or TRBD2, each matching 5 bases. V lost 3 bases, J lost 2 bases, and 8 bases lay in between. CDR3 length equals 13 residues. The germline CDR1 and CDR2 sequences are LNHDA and SQIVND (reference sequence). CDR3 loop: CASSMGRTYEQYF. DNA for the CDR3: TGTGCCAGTAGTATGGGACGGACCTACGAGCAGTACTTC.

V gene TRBV25-1 combines with J gene TRBJ1-6; tentative D call: TRBD1 (6 bases). The CDR3 runs to 15 residues. Germline CDR1 and CDR2: MGHDK and SYGVNS. Between the trimmed V and J ends, which lost 4 bases and 2 bases, there was a span of 9 bases. The CDR3 loop reads CASSGTVAYNSPLHF. In DNA, the CDR3 is TGTGCCAGCAGTGGGACAGTAGCCTATAATTCACCCCTCCACTTT.

This sequence joins TRBV6-5 and TRBJ1-2; D gene unclear. Germline CDR1 MNHEY, CDR2 SVGAGI. The CDR3 contains 15 residues. Trimming left V 0 bases short and J 7 bases short, with 15 bases between. The CDR3: CASSYSLKDLAGYTF. The CDR3 region has the DNA TGTGCCAGCAGTTACTCGTTAAAGGATCTGGCTGGCTACACCTTC.

This chain connects TRBV5-5 to TRBJ2-7; no definite D call. CDR1 and CDR2 from the germline V gene are SGHKS and YYEKEE (reference sequence). There are 15 residues in the CDR3. Trimming left V 4 bases short and J 4 bases short, with 18 bases between. CDR3 coding DNA: TGTGCCAGCAGCCCAGGACCCGATGCCAAATACGAGCAGTACTTC. Translating it yields CASSPGPDAKYEQYF.

The V gene is TRBV4-3, the J gene TRBJ2-5; unclear D gene. CDR3 length: 15 residues. Germline V lookup: CDR1 LGHNA, CDR2 YSLEER. Deletions cut 0 bases from V and 0 bases from J, with 8 bases between. The CDR3 is CASSQDPTYQETQYF. The CDR3 DNA follows: TGCGCCAGCAGCCAAGATCCAACGTACCAAGAGACCCAGTACTTC.

This chain connects TRBV7-4 to TRBJ2-1; possible D gene TRBD1, 7 bases. V was pared by 4 bases and J by 4 bases, with 14 bases between. The CDR3 covers 15 residues. The germline CDR1 and CDR2 sequences are SGHVT and SQSDAQ. In DNA, the CDR3 is TGTGCCAGCAGCTCCCGCGGGACAGCTTACAATGAGCAGTTCTTC. Amino acid sequence: CASSSRGTAYNEQFF.

V usage is TRBV4-2 and J usage is TRBJ1-2; D possibly corresponds to TRBD1 (6 bases). Trimming stripped 6 bases from V and 1 base from J, with 9 bases between. Per germline, CDR1 LGHNA and CDR2 YNFKEQ. The length of the CDR3 is 13 residues. CDR3 loop: CASRDSYNYGYTF. The CDR3 DNA sequence: TGTGCCAGCAGGGACAGCTATAACTATGGCTACACCTTC.

The J gene is TRBJ1-2, the V gene TRBV6-2 or TRBV6-3, with a possible D match to TRBD1 (5 bases). Trimming stripped 6 bases from V and 2 bases from J, with 7 bases between. The CDR3 totals 12 residues. Germline CDR1 and CDR2: MNHEY and SVGEGT. The CDR3 DNA is TGTGCCAGCAGCCGGGACAACTATGGCTACACCTTC. It yields the protein CASSRDNYGYTF.

This chain connects TRBV7-8 to TRBJ2-1, with D unresolved. Trimming shortened V by 5 bases and J by 0 bases, and 11 bases separated the two germline ends. This CDR3 comprises 15 residues. Germline assignment: CDR1 SGHVS and CDR2 FQNEAQ. CDR3 DNA sequence: TGTGCCAGCAGCCTAAACAGTGGCTCCTACAATGAGCAGTTCTTC. Its protein product is CASSLNSGSYNEQFF.

The chain combines TRBV30 with TRBJ1-5; 8 bases map to TRBD1. Unmatched junction bases numbered 11, after V lost 3 bases and J lost 4 bases. Per the germline V gene, CDR1 is GTSNPN and CDR2 is SVGIG (reference sequence). This CDR3 region has 16 residues. In DNA, the CDR3 is TGTGCCTGGAGCCGAGGACAGGGACGAGGGAATCAGCCCCAGCATTTT. Translation gives CAWSRGQGRGNQPQHF. The whole variable domain, remainder taken from reference TRBV30 and TRBJ1-5, is SQTIHQWPATLVQPVGSPLSLECTVEGTSNPNLYWYRQAAGRGLQLLFYSVGIGQISSEVPQNLSASRPQDRQFILSSKKLLLSDSGFYLCAWSRGQGRGNQPQHFGDGTRLSIL.

The chain uses TRBV2 and TRBJ1-3, with 7 bases identical to TRBD1. CDR1 and CDR2 from the germline V gene are SNHLY and FYNNEI. Trimming took 8 bases from V and 0 from J; bases not matched to a gene: 1. The CDR3 extends over 13 amino acids. CDR3 protein: CASGTDSGNTIYF. The CDR3 DNA reads TGTGCCAGCGGGACAGACTCTGGAAACACCATATATTTT.

V and J are TRBV18 and TRBJ1-5, with D possibly matching TRBD1 (6 bases). The CDR3 totals 14 residues. The V gene's germline CDR1 is KGHSH and CDR2 LQKENI. Trimming removed 3 bases from V and 2 bases from J, with 8 bases in between. In DNA, the CDR3 is TGTGCCAGCTCACCGGCAGGGGGCAATCAGCCCCAGCATTTT. Translating gives CASSPAGGNQPQHF.

This rearrangement joins TRBV2 to TRBJ2-7; 7 bases agree with TRBD2. V was clipped by 8 bases and J by 1 base; unmatched bases: 5. CDR3 size: 13 residues. Germline V gives CDR1 SNHLY, CDR2 FYNNEI. CDR3 protein: CASVKRGSYEQYF. The DNA of the CDR3 is TGTGCCAGCGTTAAGCGGGGATCCTACGAGCAGTACTTC.

The chain recombines TRBV6-5 with TRBJ1-5; TRBD1 is a possible D gene (6 bases). Germline-derived CDR1 and CDR2 are MNHEY and SVGAGI. The CDR3 totals 13 residues. The V end was cut by 5 bases, the J end by 7 bases, with 12 bases between. CDR3: CASSPDSVQPQHF. CDR3 in DNA: TGTGCCAGCAGTCCGGACAGCGTACAGCCCCAGCATTTT.